This is a list of T cell receptor beta chains from one sample in a study of cytomegalovirus exposure and HLA in healthy donors. Assay used: immunoSEQ multiplex PCR; TCRdb lists only in-frame clones, some missing. The sample carries some 85,000 clones, roughly 70% recorded once. Sequencing was carried out using PBMCs. The receptors derive from a man aged 35-49 years in good health and CMV-seronegative. The CDR3 runs from the conserved cysteine through the conserved F or W. Fields, in order: V gene, J gene, clone size, CDR3 protein. Rows may omit the clone size; those that give it use once, few, many or a size class.

TRBV6-6	TRBJ2-1	NA	CARGTGGDNEQFF
TRBV7-2	TRBJ1-5	NA	CASSLEFGGSNQPQHF
TRBV27	TRBJ2-5	NA	CASSLRRGGETQYF
TRBV7-7	TRBJ2-7	NA	CASSLAGTGVGKQYF
TRBV6-1	TRBJ1-1	NA	CASSERGTEAFF
TRBV5-1	TRBJ1-6	NA	CASSFGGADNSPLHF
TRBV7-8	TRBJ1-1	NA	CASSLEGRFTEAFF
TRBV7-9	TRBJ2-3	few	CASSFGLGTSGGSRHTQYF
TRBV9	TRBJ2-3	NA	CASSLRTSGGREDTQYF
TRBV6-1	TRBJ1-6	NA	CASSESRINSPLHF
TRBV10-3	TRBJ1-2	NA	CAISRDRGGYTF
TRBV28	TRBJ1-5	NA	CASSLVRGRDQPQHF
TRBV9	TRBJ1-4	few	CASSPRGVANEKLFF
TRBV6-5	TRBJ1-4	NA	CASSSRDRRGEKLFF
TRBV29-1	TRBJ2-2	NA	CSVEGLAGGNTGELFF
TRBV27	TRBJ1-2	NA	CASSFAPPVRDPHYGYTF
TRBV18	TRBJ1-1	NA	CASSRDRGIEAFF
TRBV7-9	TRBJ2-2	NA	CASAPDTGELFF
TRBV7-3	TRBJ2-5	NA	CASSQDRAVGTQYF
TRBV7-2	TRBJ2-7	NA	CASSLGPSSYEQYF
TRBV4-1	TRBJ1-2	once	CASSPTGKANYGYTF
TRBV27	TRBJ1-2	NA	CATGTAYGYTF
TRBV6-6	TRBJ2-3	NA	CASSRPGTGDPDTQYF
TRBV5-6	TRBJ1-1	few	CASSLGSGNYWTEAFF
TRBV29-1	TRBJ1-2	NA	CSVSPYGYTF
TRBV28	TRBJ1-2	NA	CASLSGDYGYTF
TRBV5-1	TRBJ1-5	NA	CASSQGANSNQPQHF
TRBV7-2	TRBJ2-7	NA	CASSRSGTPYEQYF
TRBV9	TRBJ2-3	NA	CASSVVNSGGADTQYF
TRBV5-1	TRBJ1-1	once	CASSLEGQGSGTEAFF